This record looks at one T cell receptor (beta chain) sequence and its context. The antigen remains unidentified. Arm-PCR of CDR3 regions with iRepertoire HTBI primers generated TCR beta libraries. TCRdb redid the calling of the multiplex PCR reads with MiXCR, one entry per CDR3 protein. This sample has roughly 400,000 distinct CDR3 sequences, with roughly 20% found just once. This sample is part of a study of regulatory T cells in long-lasting Graves disease. The study, taken as a whole, reports: Only peripheral blood was studied, not thyroid tissue.

Germline-derived CDR1 and CDR2 are MNHNS and SASEGT. This CDR3 has 21 residues. With V trimmed by 3 bases and J by 5 bases, 22 bases remained unmatched. Regarding time point: persistent/refractory GD, antithyroid drugs over 5 years with positive TRAb. PBMC-extracted RNA yielded the TCR library. The source of this sequence is a female donor with Graves disease. V usage is TRBV6-1 and J usage is TRBJ2-5; 12 nucleotides align to TRBD1. Sequencing used peripheral blood mononuclear cells (PBMCs), obtained when the disease was refractory, from a patient treated with antithyroid drugs. CDR3 nucleotide sequence: TGTGCCAGCAGTGATCCTGCCTCCCGGGACAGGGGGCGCAAGGGTACGGAGACCCAGTACTTC. Its protein is CASSDPASRDRGRKGTETQYF.